These 11 T cell receptor beta chains were sequenced from one sample in a study of identical twins' blood T cells. One entry per CDR3 protein, called by TCRdb with MiXCR from the 5' RACE reads. Of hundreds of thousands of distinct CDR3 sequences listed, more than 25% are singletons. Specimen: PBMCs. The receptors shown here come from a woman aged 18-55 years in good health.

With regard to this clonotype: A junction end diverges from the germline sequence, so it may reflect a read error. This chain links TRBV16 with TRBJ1-1; D remains unclear. The CDR3 covers 13 residues. Per the germline V gene, CDR1 is KGHSY and CDR2 is FQNENV. CDR3: CASCQSGHTEAFF. The CDR3 bases are TGTGCCAGCTGCCAATCAGGTCACACTGAAGCTTTCTTT.

About this clonotype: A much larger clone differs from this one at a single base, so this may be a read error. The chain links TRBV5-1 to TRBJ1-1; D not certain. CDR3 size: 15 residues. Germline V gene data show CDR1 as SGHRS and CDR2 as YFSETQ. CDR3 coding DNA: TGCACCAGCAGCTTTGTCAGTGGGGTGAACACTGAAGCTTTCTTT. It specifies CTSSFVSGVNTEAFF.

The chain employs TRBV30 and TRBJ1-2, with D possibly being TRBD1 (5 bases). Deletions cut 2 bases from V and 1 base from J, with 8 bases between. The CDR3 has 13 amino acids. CDR1 is GTSNPN and CDR2 is SVGIG in the germline V gene (reference sequence). The CDR3 DNA reads TGTGCCTGGAGTCGGGACCTTAACTATGGCTACACCTTC. This gives the protein CAWSRDLNYGYTF.

This clonotype was detected a few times. The V call is TRBV7-7, the J call TRBJ2-1; TRBD2 agrees at 11 bases. Unmatched junction bases numbered 8, after V lost 4 bases and J lost 9 bases. The CDR3 loop spans 15 amino acids. Per germline, CDR1 SSHAT and CDR2 FNYEAQ (reference sequence). CDR3 nucleotides: TGTGCCAGCAGCTCCGGACTAGCGGGTTGGGGTGAGCAGTTCTTC. It specifies CASSSGLAGWGEQFF. The full variable domain, completed using reference TRBV7-7 and TRBJ2-1, is GAGVSQSPRYKVTKRGQDVTLRCDPISSHATLYWYQQALGQGPEFLTYFNYEAQPDKSGLPSDRFSAERPEGSISTLTIQRTEQRDSAMYRCASSSGLAGWGEQFFGPGTRLTVL.

This clonotype was counted many times. The chain is built from TRBV2 and TRBJ1-1; 7 bases map to TRBD1. V lost 7 bases, J lost 1 base, and 6 bases stayed unmatched. The CDR3 extends over 14 amino acids. Germline lookup yields CDR1 SNHLY and CDR2 FYNNEI. CDR3 loop: CASKVGTENTEAFF. DNA of the CDR3: TGTGCCAGCAAGGTCGGGACAGAGAACACTGAAGCTTTCTTT.

This chain links TRBV28 with TRBJ2-2, with D perhaps TRBD1 (5 bases). The V gene lost 4 bases and the J gene lost 5 bases, with 17 bases spanning the gap. The CDR3 totals 16 residues. Germline assignment: CDR1 MDHEN and CDR2 SYDVKM. CDR3 nucleotides: TGTGCCAGCAGTTCAAACGATTTAGGGGTGACCGGGGAGCTGTTTTTT. Protein: CASSSNDLGVTGELFF.

Notes on this clonotype: A much larger clone lies one base from this, so it may be a read error. The J gene is TRBJ2-3, the V gene TRBV13; no reliable D call. Germline loops: CDR1 PRHDT, CDR2 FYEKMQ (reference sequence). The CDR3 is 13 residues long. The CDR3 sequence is CANSLVTADTQYF. The CDR3 DNA is TGTGCCAACAGCTTAGTTACGGCAGATACGCAGTATTTT. Filled out from reference TRBV13 and TRBJ2-3, the complete variable domain reads AAGVIQSPRHLIKEKRETATLKCYPIPRHDTVYWYQQGPGQDPQFLISFYEKMQSDKGSIPDRFSAQQFSDYHSELNMSSLELGDSALYFCANSLVTADTQYFGPGTRLTVL.

This clonotype was recorded a few times. This chain connects TRBV5-1 to TRBJ1-1; possible D gene TRBD1, 5 bases. The CDR3 consists of 13 residues. The V end was cut by 5 bases, the J end by 7 bases, with 15 bases between. Per the germline V gene, CDR1 is SGHRS and CDR2 is YFSETQ. The CDR3 region has the DNA TGCGCCAGCAGGGCGGGGGTCACAGTTGAAGCTTTCTTT. Its protein is CASRAGVTVEAFF. Drawing the rest from reference TRBV5-1 and TRBJ1-1, the complete variable domain is KAGVTQTPRYLIKTRGQQVTLSCSPISGHRSVSWYQQTPGQGLQFLFEYFSETQRNKGNFPGRFSGRQFSNSRSEMNVSTLELGDSALYLCASRAGVTVEAFFGQGTRLTVV.

The chain couples TRBV27 to TRBJ2-7; no definite D call. The germline V and J ends were trimmed by 3 bases and 6 bases, with 12 bases remaining between them. This CDR3 region has 13 residues. The V gene's germline CDR1 is MNHEY and CDR2 SMNVEV (reference sequence). CDR3: CASSFQGLGEQYF. The CDR3 coding sequence is TGTGCCAGCAGTTTTCAAGGGTTGGGCGAGCAGTACTTC.

This clonotype was seen a single time. An end of the junction does not agree with germline; a read error may underlie this. The chain has TRBV2 and TRBJ1-5; D is unresolved. The CDR3 has 13 amino acids. Germline CDR1 is SNHLY and CDR2 is FYNNEI. The CDR3 nucleotides read TGTGCCAGCAGTGAAGGGGTCAATCAGCCCCGGCATTTT. Encoded protein: CASSEGVNQPRHF.

This clonotype was counted only a few times. The chain has TRBV9 and TRBJ1-5, with 9 bases fitting TRBD1. Germline-derived CDR1 and CDR2 are SGDLS and YYNGEE. The CDR3 consists of 15 residues. After removal of 4 bases from V and 3 bases from J, the junction contained 5 bases not matched to a gene. CDR3 DNA sequence: TGTGCCAGCAGCCTGGGACAGGGTCTCAATCAGCCCCAGCATTTT. Its translation is CASSLGQGLNQPQHF.